The rows below give T cell receptor beta chains drawn from one sample of a study of T-cell reconstitution after alpha-beta-depleted transplantation in children. TCRdb analysed the PCR reads with MiXCR anew, one entry per CDR3 protein. The table has about a million distinct CDR3 sequences, about 26% seen once. The specimen comprised PBMCs, mostly from graft donor cells, sampled 360 days after TCRalphabeta/CD19-depleted stem cell transplant. These receptors were collected from a boy younger than two who had a stem cell transplant for SCID, so the T cells may come from the graft donor. CDR3s include the opening cysteine and the closing phenylalanine or tryptophan. D genes are given only for firm matches. Not every row has a clone size; where given, it reads once, few, many or a size class.

abundance: NA
v_gene: TRBV3-1
d_gene: TRBD2
j_gene: TRBJ2-7
CDR3aa: CASSQRAGGYEQYF
CDR3nt: TGTGCCAGCAGCCAAAGAGCGGGGGGCTACGAGCAGTACTTC

abundance: few
v_gene: TRBV7-8
d_gene: TRBD1
j_gene: TRBJ2-3
CDR3aa: CASSRRGGQGLTTDTQYF
CDR3nt: TGTGCCAGCAGCAGGCGAGGAGGACAGGGGCTTACCACAGATACGCAGTATTTT

abundance: few
v_gene: TRBV2
d_gene: NA
j_gene: TRBJ2-1
CDR3aa: CASWSPGHSYNEQFF
CDR3nt: TGTGCCAGCTGGAGTCCGGGTCACTCCTACAATGAGCAGTTCTTC

abundance: NA
v_gene: TRBV3-1
d_gene: NA
j_gene: TRBJ2-7
CDR3aa: CASSPRDFHYEQYF
CDR3nt: TGTGCCAGCAGCCCCCGGGACTTCCACTACGAGCAGTACTTC

abundance: few
v_gene: TRBV7-9
d_gene: NA
j_gene: TRBJ2-2
CDR3aa: CASSSRDLGSGELFF
CDR3nt: TGTGCCAGCAGCTCGAGGGACCTGGGATCCGGGGAGCTGTTTTTT

abundance: few
v_gene: TRBV5-1
d_gene: NA
j_gene: TRBJ2-3
CDR3aa: CASSLAPGLITDTQYF
CDR3nt: TGCGCGAGCAGCTTGGCCCCGGGATTGATCACAGATACGCAGTATTTT

abundance: few
v_gene: TRBV20-1
d_gene: NA
j_gene: TRBJ2-1
CDR3aa: CSARDPQRPYNEQFF
CDR3nt: TGCAGTGCTAGAGATCCGCAGCGGCCATACAATGAGCAGTTCTTC

abundance: NA
v_gene: TRBV12-5
d_gene: NA
j_gene: TRBJ2-1
CDR3aa: CASRTGTPYNEQFF
CDR3nt: TGTGCTAGTCGGACCGGGACACCCTACAATGAGCAGTTCTTC

abundance: NA
v_gene: TRBV7-3
d_gene: TRBD1
j_gene: TRBJ1-6
CDR3aa: CASSLNRGDSPLHF
CDR3nt: TGTGCCAGCAGCTTAAACAGGGGCGATTCACCCCTCCACTTT

abundance: NA
v_gene: TRBV6-5
d_gene: NA
j_gene: TRBJ1-5
CDR3aa: CASSYSGRSNQPQHF
CDR3nt: TGTGCCAGCAGTTACTCTGGCAGAAGCAATCAGCCCCAGCATTTT

abundance: few
v_gene: TRBV12-3/TRBV12-4
d_gene: TRBD1
j_gene: TRBJ2-7
CDR3aa: CASSLGQGRVGEQYF
CDR3nt: TGTGCCAGCAGTTTGGGACAGGGGAGAGTCGGAGAGCAGTACTTC

abundance: few
v_gene: TRBV7-2
d_gene: NA
j_gene: TRBJ2-5
CDR3aa: CASSLGWRGDETQYF
CDR3nt: TGTGCCAGCAGCTTAGGATGGAGGGGGGACGAGACCCAGTACTTC

abundance: once
v_gene: TRBV7-3
d_gene: TRBD2
j_gene: TRBJ2-3
CDR3aa: CASSALAGGLSTDTQYF
CDR3nt: TGTGCCAGCAGCGCCCTAGCGGGGGGGCTTAGCACAGATACGCAGTATTTT

abundance: few
v_gene: TRBV15
d_gene: NA
j_gene: TRBJ2-3
CDR3aa: CATSRDRRGPYTQYF
CDR3nt: TGTGCCACCAGCAGAGATCGCCGGGGCCCGTATACGCAGTATTTT

abundance: NA
v_gene: TRBV4-3
d_gene: NA
j_gene: TRBJ2-7
CDR3aa: CASSQDWIRGQGLTYEQYF
CDR3nt: TGCGCCAGCAGCCAAGATTGGATTCGGGGGCAGGGCCTGACCTACGAGCAGTACTTC

abundance: NA
v_gene: TRBV6-2/TRBV6-3
d_gene: TRBD1
j_gene: TRBJ2-5
CDR3aa: CASRPEGQVPVRAQYF
CDR3nt: TGTGCCAGCCGACCGGAAGGACAGGTCCCAGTGCGGGCCCAGTACTTC

abundance: few
v_gene: TRBV4-1
d_gene: NA
j_gene: TRBJ2-7
CDR3aa: CASSHMGTGEQYF
CDR3nt: TGCGCCAGCAGCCACATGGGCACCGGCGAGCAGTACTTC

abundance: NA
v_gene: TRBV28
d_gene: NA
j_gene: TRBJ2-3
CDR3aa: CASSSRDPRDTQYF
CDR3nt: TGTGCCAGCAGTTCCCGGGACCCCCGAGATACGCAGTATTTT

abundance: few
v_gene: TRBV20-1
d_gene: TRBD1
j_gene: TRBJ2-3
CDR3aa: CSARADRGFPDTQYF
CDR3nt: TGCAGTGCTAGAGCGGACAGGGGGTTTCCAGATACGCAGTATTTT

abundance: NA
v_gene: TRBV9
d_gene: TRBD2
j_gene: TRBJ2-3
CDR3aa: CASSVGLAGVKDTQYF
CDR3nt: TGTGCCAGCAGCGTCGGACTAGCGGGGGTTAAAGATACGCAGTATTTT

abundance: NA
v_gene: TRBV27
d_gene: NA
j_gene: TRBJ2-7
CDR3aa: CASSLSGYPNYEQYF
CDR3nt: TGTGCCAGCAGCCTCAGCGGTTACCCTAACTACGAGCAGTACTTC

abundance: NA
v_gene: TRBV6-1
d_gene: NA
j_gene: TRBJ2-7
CDR3aa: CASSERDAEQYF
CDR3nt: TGTGCCAGCAGTGAACGGGACGCCGAGCAGTACTTC

abundance: NA
v_gene: TRBV4-3
d_gene: TRBD2
j_gene: TRBJ2-2
CDR3aa: CASSQEGAGGPGELFF
CDR3nt: TGCGCCAGCAGCCAAGAAGGGGCGGGGGGGCCCGGGGAGCTGTTTTTT

abundance: NA
v_gene: TRBV12-3/TRBV12-4
d_gene: NA
j_gene: TRBJ2-2
CDR3aa: CASSPSEGINTGELFF
CDR3nt: TGTGCCAGCAGTCCCTCCGAGGGTATTAACACCGGGGAGCTGTTTTTT

abundance: NA
v_gene: TRBV5-1
d_gene: NA
j_gene: TRBJ2-5
CDR3aa: CASSPPGQGWETQYF
CDR3nt: TGCGCCAGCAGCCCCCCGGGCCAAGGGTGGGAGACCCAGTACTTC

abundance: NA
v_gene: TRBV7-8
d_gene: NA
j_gene: TRBJ1-3
CDR3aa: CASSWTFSGNTIYF
CDR3nt: TGTGCCAGCAGCTGGACATTCTCTGGAAACACCATATATTTT

abundance: NA
v_gene: TRBV11-2
d_gene: NA
j_gene: TRBJ2-1
CDR3aa: CASSEGYRASEQFF
CDR3nt: TGTGCCAGCAGCGAGGGCTATCGAGCGTCCGAGCAGTTCTTC

abundance: NA
v_gene: TRBV6-1
d_gene: NA
j_gene: TRBJ2-6
CDR3aa: CASLSTTGNSGANVLTF
CDR3nt: TGTGCCAGCCTTAGTACTACCGGAAACTCTGGGGCCAACGTCCTGACTTTC

abundance: few
v_gene: TRBV7-2
d_gene: NA
j_gene: TRBJ2-1
CDR3aa: CASSLVPDEQFF
CDR3nt: TGTGCCAGCAGCTTAGTACCGGATGAGCAGTTCTTC

abundance: NA
v_gene: TRBV10-3
d_gene: NA
j_gene: TRBJ2-5
CDR3aa: CAISEGAVRAQETQYF
CDR3nt: TGTGCCATCAGTGAGGGGGCGGTACGGGCTCAAGAGACCCAGTACTTC

abundance: few
v_gene: TRBV2
d_gene: NA
j_gene: TRBJ1-2
CDR3aa: CAEVGTQHNGYTF
CDR3nt: TGTGCCGAAGTGGGGACTCAGCACAATGGCTACACCTTC

abundance: NA
v_gene: TRBV10-3
d_gene: NA
j_gene: TRBJ1-5
CDR3aa: CAISALRDSNQPQHF
CDR3nt: TGTGCCATCAGTGCCCTCCGGGACAGCAATCAGCCCCAGCATTTT

abundance: NA
v_gene: TRBV7-2
d_gene: NA
j_gene: TRBJ2-1
CDR3aa: CASSSSRGRDEQFF
CDR3nt: TGTGCCAGCAGCTCGAGCAGGGGTAGGGATGAGCAGTTCTTC

abundance: NA
v_gene: TRBV3-1
d_gene: NA
j_gene: TRBJ2-1
CDR3aa: CASSWGGPSNEQFF
CDR3nt: TGTGCCAGCAGCTGGGGGGGCCCCAGCAATGAGCAGTTCTTC

abundance: NA
v_gene: TRBV4-1
d_gene: NA
j_gene: TRBJ1-2
CDR3aa: CASSPSIGTNYGYTF
CDR3nt: TGCGCCAGCAGCCCATCAATCGGAACTAACTATGGCTACACCTTC